One sample yielded the 30 T cell receptor beta chains listed below, sequenced in a study of neurological immune-mediated disorders. The time point is: technical triplicate 2. TCRdb reprocessed the 5' RACE reads via MiXCR and lists one record per CDR3 protein. The sample has 25,000 to 35,000 distinct CDR3 sequences; roughly 15% are singletons. Material: CD4+ T cells from blood. The receptor set was obtained from a female donor with HTLV-1-associated myelopathy (HAM/TSP).

This clonotype showed up many times. The rearrangement uses TRBV3-1 and TRBJ2-5; D is ambiguous. Germline V gives CDR1 LGHDT, CDR2 YNNKEL (reference sequence). Trimming removed 6 bases at V and 5 bases at J, with 10 bases between. This CDR3 is 12 amino acids long. In DNA form, the CDR3 reads TGTGCCAGCAGTCCAACCTCCGAGACCCAGTACTTC. Protein sequence: CASSPTSETQYF.

This clonotype has ten or more counts. This chain links TRBV20-1 with TRBJ1-2; 7 nucleotides agree with TRBD1. There are 12 residues in the CDR3. The germline CDR1 and CDR2 sequences are DFQATT and SNEGSKA (reference sequence). J was trimmed by 4 bases and V by 4 bases; bases with no gene match: 3. CDR3 sequence (DNA): TGCAGTGCTATACAGGGGTCCTATGGCTACACCTTC. Protein product: CSAIQGSYGYTF.

This clonotype has ten or more counts. The V gene is TRBV24-1, the J gene TRBJ2-4, with TRBD1 matching 10 bases. The V and J ends lost 2 bases and 6 bases, in that order; junction bases with no gene match: 9. This CDR3 spans 17 amino acids. In germline, CDR1 is KGHDR, CDR2 SFDVKD. The CDR3 sequence is CATSDSRDRGGLNIQYF. The CDR3 DNA reads TGTGCCACCAGTGATTCCCGGGACAGGGGCGGTTTAAACATTCAGTACTTC.

This clonotype was picked up many times. The chain has TRBV5-1 and TRBJ2-5, with TRBD2 as a possible D gene (5 bases). CDR3 length equals 12 residues. CDR1 and CDR2 (germline): SGHRS, YFSETQ. Deletions cut 4 bases from V and 4 bases from J, with 8 bases between. Here the CDR3 reads CASSESGETQYF. CDR3 bases: TGCGCCAGCAGCGAGAGCGGAGAGACCCAGTACTTC.

This clonotype was seen repeatedly, ten times or more. This chain uses TRBV28 with TRBJ1-3; D may be TRBD1 (5 bases). Germline V lookup: CDR1 MDHEN, CDR2 SYDVKM. CDR3 length equals 14 residues. V dropped 2 bases and J dropped 4 bases, with 9 bases sitting between them. The CDR3 coding sequence is TGTGCCAGCAGTTTAGGGGGTTCAGGAAACACCATATATTTT. It encodes CASSLGGSGNTIYF.

This clonotype was observed many times. The J gene is TRBJ2-3, the V gene TRBV20-1; TRBD2 aligns across 7 bases. Looked up from germline, CDR1 is DFQATT and CDR2 is SNEGSKA (reference sequence). The CDR3 covers 15 residues. V gave up 5 bases and J gave up 2 bases; unmatched junction bases: 10. The CDR3 DNA sequence: TGCAGTGCTGGGGCTCTTGGGGGGGACACAGATACGCAGTATTTT. Translated: CSAGALGGDTDTQYF.

This clonotype has a count of ten or more. The V and J genes are TRBV7-8 and TRBJ1-2; no firm D call. The CDR3 spans 14 residues. Germline CDR1 is SGHVS and CDR2 is FQNEAQ. Deletions cut 4 bases from V and 4 bases from J, with 13 bases between. The CDR3 reads CASSSQDGRYGYTF. The CDR3 nucleotides are TGTGCCAGCAGCTCTCAGGACGGCCGCTATGGCTACACCTTC.

This clonotype has at least ten counts. This chain uses TRBV20-1 with TRBJ2-5; 7 nucleotides line up with TRBD1. This CDR3 comprises 13 residues. Germline values: CDR1 DFQATT, CDR2 SNEGSKA (reference sequence). V shed 3 bases and J 1 base; nucleotides not matched to a gene: 2. The CDR3 loop reads CSASDRVQETQYF. The CDR3 DNA is TGCAGTGCTAGTGACAGGGTCCAAGAGACCCAGTACTTC.

There are many counts of this clonotype. This sequence joins TRBV6-6 and TRBJ2-2, with TRBD2 matching over 11 bases. The junction had 2 bases not matched to a gene; V was cut back by 0 bases and J by 8 bases. CDR3 length equals 15 residues. Looked up from germline, CDR1 is MNHNY and CDR2 is SVGAGI (reference sequence). In DNA, the CDR3 is TGTGCCAGCAGTTACTCTAGCGGGAGGGTTGGGGAGCTGTTTTTT. It specifies CASSYSSGRVGELFF.

This clonotype occurred many times. This sequence joins TRBV7-9 and TRBJ2-1; possibly TRBD1 or TRBD2 for D (5 bases each). The CDR3 has 14 residues. Germline V lookup: CDR1 SEHNR, CDR2 FQNEAQ (reference sequence). Trimming shortened V by 2 bases and J by 8 bases, and 13 bases separated the two germline ends. CDR3 nucleotide sequence: TGTGCCAGCAGCTTATGGGGCGGGTTGGATGAGCAGTTCTTC. Translated, it gives CASSLWGGLDEQFF.

Many counts were recorded for this clonotype. This chain uses TRBV29-1 with TRBJ2-5, with 7 bases matching TRBD1. The CDR3 covers 13 residues. CDR1 is SQVTM, CDR2 ANQGSEA, per germline. The J segment lost 4 bases and the V segment lost 6 bases, leaving 8 bases of the junction unmatched. Here the CDR3 DNA reads TGCAGCGTCGCAGGGGGTTGGGCAGAGACCCAGTACTTC. Its protein is CSVAGGWAETQYF.

This clonotype was counted many times. This chain uses TRBV10-3 with TRBJ2-7, with D possibly being TRBD2 (6 bases). CDR1 is ENHRY, CDR2 SYGVKD, per germline. This CDR3 is built from 14 residues. Trimming stripped 3 bases from V and 7 bases from J, with 16 bases between. For the CDR3, the DNA is TGTGCCATCAGTGAACGGGGACTGGAGAGAGAGCAGTACTTC. This codes for CAISERGLEREQYF.

In this sample, this clonotype turned up many times. V usage is TRBV4-1 and J usage is TRBJ2-1, with D perhaps matching TRBD1 (6 bases). The V and J ends lost 4 bases and 8 bases respectively, with 30 bases between them. Per the germline V gene, CDR1 is MGHRA and CDR2 is YSYEKL. The CDR3 runs to 19 residues. Here the CDR3 DNA reads TGCGCCAGCAGCCTCTCCCCGCCCCCATTCCGGGACACCAACGATGAGCAGTTCTTC. Residues: CASSLSPPPFRDTNDEQFF.

The chain carries TRBV7-3 and TRBJ2-1, with 8 bases aligning to TRBD2. The CDR3 length is 14 residues. The germline V gene encodes CDR1 SGHTA and CDR2 FQGTGA. The trim removed 2 bases at V and 7 bases at J, leaving 4 bases unmatched. CDR3 nucleotide sequence: TGTGCCAGCAGCTTATCGGGAGGGCAGAATGAGCAGTTCTTC. This sequence encodes CASSLSGGQNEQFF.

This clonotype has at least ten counts. The rearrangement joins TRBV18 to TRBJ2-5; D possibly corresponds to TRBD2 (6 bases). The CDR3 consists of 13 residues. Germline V gene sequence: CDR1 KGHSH, CDR2 LQKENI. V was pared by 5 bases and J by 4 bases, with 11 bases between. The CDR3 reads CASSKEGSETQYF. The CDR3 region has the DNA TGTGCCAGCTCAAAGGAGGGTTCAGAGACCCAGTACTTC.

The chain has TRBV2 and TRBJ2-6; no firm D call. CDR3 length: 16 amino acids. V was cut by 9 bases and J by 0 bases, with 15 bases left in between. CDR1 is SNHLY, CDR2 FYNNEI, per germline. The CDR3 spells CASSYLESSGANVLTF. Here the CDR3 DNA reads TGTGCCAGTAGTTACCTAGAGAGCTCTGGGGCCAACGTCCTGACTTTC.

At least ten counts were recorded for this clonotype. The gene calls are TRBV20-1 and TRBJ2-5, with D perhaps matching TRBD1 or TRBD2 (6 bases each). Trimming removed 1 base at V and 7 bases at J, with 19 bases between. The CDR3 consists of 15 residues. Looked up from germline, CDR1 is DFQATT and CDR2 is SNEGSKA (reference sequence). CDR3 sequence (DNA): TGCAGTGCTAGAGGGGGTGGGGGGCCCGGGGTGACCCAGTACTTC. Its translation is CSARGGGGPGVTQYF.

This clonotype was found many times. The J gene is TRBJ2-5, the V gene TRBV7-8, with unresolved D. The V gene lost 6 bases and the J gene lost 7 bases, with 24 bases spanning the gap. CDR1 SGHVS and CDR2 FQNEAQ come from the germline V gene. There are 16 residues in the CDR3. The CDR3 region has the DNA TGTGCCAGCAGTTCAGTCAGCTACCAAAATAGAGGGACCCAGTACTTC. Its translation: CASSSVSYQNRGTQYF.

This clonotype occurred many times. The chain couples TRBV24-1 to TRBJ2-3; the D gene is possibly TRBD1 (6 bases). CDR1 is KGHDR and CDR2 is SFDVKD in the germline V gene. This CDR3 contains 16 residues. Trimming took 0 bases from V and 4 from J, leaving 13 bases between them. This chain's CDR3 is CATSDLPTGSPDTQYF. The CDR3 DNA is TGTGCCACCAGTGATTTGCCTACAGGGAGTCCAGATACGCAGTATTTT.

By sample share, this clonotype is medium-sized. This sequence joins TRBV7-8 and TRBJ2-7; 10 bases match TRBD2. The CDR3 has 16 residues. V was clipped by 2 bases and J by 3 bases; unmatched bases: 7. The germline V gene has CDR1 SGHVS and CDR2 FQNEAQ. CDR3 DNA: TGTGCCAGCAGCTTATCTAGCGGGAGTTCAATCTACGAGCAGTACTTC. Protein product: CASSLSSGSSIYEQYF.

At least ten counts were recorded for this clonotype. The rearrangement joins TRBV14 to TRBJ1-2, with D possibly matching TRBD1 (6 bases). The germline V and J ends were trimmed by 3 bases and 8 bases, with 19 bases remaining between them. This CDR3 spans 15 amino acids. Germline V gene lookup returns CDR1 SGHDN and CDR2 FVKESK. CDR3 region: CASSQWGGQVFGYTF. DNA for the CDR3: TGTGCCAGCAGCCAGTGGGGGGGGCAGGTCTTCGGCTACACCTTC.

This clonotype was observed at least ten times. This chain connects TRBV20-1 to TRBJ2-5; D not resolved. Per the germline V gene, CDR1 is DFQATT and CDR2 is SNEGSKA (reference sequence). The V gene lost 6 bases and the J gene lost 4 bases, with 12 bases spanning the gap. The CDR3 consists of 12 residues. The CDR3 DNA is TGCAGTGCAACTCTGGTTGGAGAGACCCAGTACTTC. As protein: CSATLVGETQYF.

This clonotype was observed many times. The chain combines TRBV5-1 with TRBJ2-5; TRBD1 matches at 10 bases. The ends lost 3 bases at V and 4 bases at J; junction bases unmatched: 6. The CDR3 consists of 15 residues. CDR1 is SGHRS, CDR2 YFSETQ, per germline. The CDR3 reads CASSSSGTGAETQYF. The CDR3 DNA reads as TGCGCCAGCAGCTCTTCTGGGACAGGGGCAGAGACCCAGTACTTC.

This clonotype was recorded at least ten times. J is TRBJ2-3 and V is TRBV5-1; TRBD1 or TRBD2 may be the D gene (6 bases each). The germline V gene has CDR1 SGHRS and CDR2 YFSETQ. The CDR3 length is 14 residues. Trimming took off 1 base at V and 3 bases at J, with 9 bases between the two ends. CDR3 sequence reads: CASSLTGRTDTQYF. The CDR3 DNA follows: TGCGCCAGCAGCTTGACAGGGAGGACAGATACGCAGTATTTT.

The sample holds many counts of this clonotype. J is TRBJ2-1 and V is TRBV5-1, with TRBD1 as a possible D gene (6 bases). CDR3 length: 15 amino acids. Trimming stripped 0 bases from V and 2 bases from J, with 9 bases between. Germline CDR1 reads SGHRS; CDR2 reads YFSETQ. In DNA, the CDR3 is TGCGCCAGCAGCTTGGGGGGGCCCGCCTACAATGAGCAGTTCTTC. This encodes CASSLGGPAYNEQFF.

This clonotype is deemed medium-sized. V and J are TRBV3-1 and TRBJ2-7, with D uncertain. V gave up 0 bases and J gave up 5 bases, with 14 bases separating them. The germline gives CDR1 LGHDT, CDR2 YNNKEL (reference sequence). The CDR3 consists of 15 residues. DNA of the CDR3: TGTGCCAGCAGCCAAGATGGTGCAGTTGGACACGAGCAGTACTTC. Translated: CASSQDGAVGHEQYF.

This clonotype showed up many times. The chain is built from TRBV7-2 and TRBJ1-4; possibly TRBD1 for D (5 bases). Trimming took off 6 bases at V and 5 bases at J, with 10 bases between the two ends. CDR1 is SGHTA, CDR2 FQGNSA, per germline. The CDR3 extends over 13 amino acids. The CDR3 nucleotides are TGTGCCAGCAGGCGCAGGGTAAATGAAAAACTGTTTTTT. Translation gives CASRRRVNEKLFF.

This clonotype was seen repeatedly, ten times or more. The chain employs TRBV5-1 and TRBJ1-1; no reliable D call. Germline V gene sequence: CDR1 SGHRS, CDR2 YFSETQ. This CDR3 has 13 amino acids. Trimming shortened V by 2 bases and J by 6 bases, and 11 bases separated the two germline ends. CDR3 DNA: TGCGCCAGCAGCTTAGGGCCCAACGCTGAAGCTTTCTTT. Its translation: CASSLGPNAEAFF.

This rearrangement joins TRBV3-1 to TRBJ2-7; tentatively, D is TRBD2 (5 bases). This CDR3 has 15 residues. Germline CDR1 LGHDT, CDR2 YNNKEL (reference sequence). V gave up 5 bases and J gave up 2 bases, with 16 bases separating them. CDR3 sequence: CASSLRLSGPYEQYF. The CDR3, as DNA: TGTGCCAGCAGCTTACGACTATCTGGACCCTACGAGCAGTACTTC.

This clonotype was seen repeatedly, ten times or more. V and J are TRBV11-3 and TRBJ1-1; no reliable D call. V was shortened by 4 bases and J by 2 bases, with 8 bases between the two germline ends. CDR1 SGHNT and CDR2 YENEEA come from the germline V gene. CDR3 length equals 13 residues. Here the CDR3 DNA reads TGTGCCAGCAGCTCCGGTACTAACACTGAAGCTTTCTTT. Residues: CASSSGTNTEAFF.